This TCR beta chain was sequenced in a study of CD8+CD57+ T cells in acquired aplastic anemia. At the level of the study: CD4+ and CD8+ cells, once sorted, gave DNA averaging around 3.2 ug. Findings of the study overall: Patients versus controls showed no significant CD8+ Simpson's diversity difference. Shared by patients and controls, 25 to 35 CD8+ CDR3s were abundant in patients.

This clonotype occurred many times. What it binds is unknown. One end of the junction varies from germline; a read error may be responsible. Using genomic DNA as the template, TCR beta VDJ and CDR3 profiling was carried out. TCRdb ran MiXCR on the reads and lists one entry per CDR3 protein. The sample lists under 200,000 distinct CDR3 sequences, about three fifths occurring once. This sequence was found in a human donor with severe aplastic anemia or a healthy control (not recorded which). Sequencing was carried out using sorted CD4+, CD8+, or CD8+CD57+ T cells (not recorded which) from PBMCs.

CDR3 sequence: CASSVRMVAGPYYEQFF. The DNA for the CDR3 is TGTGCCAGCAGCGTAAGAATGGTAGCGGGGCCCTACTATGAGCAGTTCTTC. The chain couples TRBV9 to TRBJ2-1; 8 positions agree with TRBD2. CDR3 length: 17 residues. In germline, CDR1 is SGDLS, CDR2 YYNGEE. Together with reference TRBV9 and TRBJ2-1, the CDR3 gives the full variable domain: DSGVTQTPKHLITATGQRVTLRCSPRSGDLSVYWYQQSLDQGLQFLIQYYNGEERAKGNILERFSAQQFPDLHSELNLSSLELGDSALYFCASSVRMVAGPYYEQFFGPGTRLTVL.